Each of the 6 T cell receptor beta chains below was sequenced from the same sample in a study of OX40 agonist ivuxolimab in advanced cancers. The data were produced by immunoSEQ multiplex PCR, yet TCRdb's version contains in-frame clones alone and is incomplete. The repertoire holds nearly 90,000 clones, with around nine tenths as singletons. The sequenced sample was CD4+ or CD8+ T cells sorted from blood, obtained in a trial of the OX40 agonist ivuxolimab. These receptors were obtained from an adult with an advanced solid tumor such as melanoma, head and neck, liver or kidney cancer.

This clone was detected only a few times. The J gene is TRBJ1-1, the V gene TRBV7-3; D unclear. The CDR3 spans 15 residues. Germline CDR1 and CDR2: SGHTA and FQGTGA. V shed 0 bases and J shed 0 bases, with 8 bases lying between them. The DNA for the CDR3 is TGTGCCAGCAGCTTAACGGTGACGATGAACACTGAAGCTTTCTTT. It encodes CASSLTVTMNTEAFF.

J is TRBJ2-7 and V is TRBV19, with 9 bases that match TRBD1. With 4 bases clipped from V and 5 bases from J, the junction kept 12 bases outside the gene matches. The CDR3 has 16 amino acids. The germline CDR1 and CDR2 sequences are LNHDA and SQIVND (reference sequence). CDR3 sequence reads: CASSTSLWGQGDEQYF. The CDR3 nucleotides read TGTGCCAGTAGTACTTCTCTTTGGGGACAGGGTGACGAGCAGTACTTC.

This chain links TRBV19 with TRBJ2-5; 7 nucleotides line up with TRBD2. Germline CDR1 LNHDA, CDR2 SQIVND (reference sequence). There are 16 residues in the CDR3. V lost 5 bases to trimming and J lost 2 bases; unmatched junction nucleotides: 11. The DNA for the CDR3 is TGTGCCAGTAGTCTCGGAGGGGAGGGTTCACAAGAGACCCAGTACTTC. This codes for CASSLGGEGSQETQYF.

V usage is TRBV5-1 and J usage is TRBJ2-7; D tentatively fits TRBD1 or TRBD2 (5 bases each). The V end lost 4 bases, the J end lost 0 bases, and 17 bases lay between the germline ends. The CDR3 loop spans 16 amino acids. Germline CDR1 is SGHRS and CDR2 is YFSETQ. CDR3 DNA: TGCGCCAGCAGCGGGGGACCCGACTCCTCCTCCTACGAGCAGTACTTC. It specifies CASSGGPDSSSYEQYF.

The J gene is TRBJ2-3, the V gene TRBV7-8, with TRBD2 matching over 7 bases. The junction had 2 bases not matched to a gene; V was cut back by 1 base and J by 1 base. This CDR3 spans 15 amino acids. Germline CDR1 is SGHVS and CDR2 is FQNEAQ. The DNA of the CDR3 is TGTGCCAGCAGCTTAGTGGCGGGAGGCACAGATACGCAGTATTTT. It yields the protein CASSLVAGGTDTQYF.

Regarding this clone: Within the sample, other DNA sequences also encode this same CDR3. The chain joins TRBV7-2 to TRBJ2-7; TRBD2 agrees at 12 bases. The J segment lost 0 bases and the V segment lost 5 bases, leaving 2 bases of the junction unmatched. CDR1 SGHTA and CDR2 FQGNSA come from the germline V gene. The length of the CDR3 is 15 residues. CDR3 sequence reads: CASSPTSGGSYEQYF. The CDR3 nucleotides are TGTGCCAGCAGCCCGACTAGCGGGGGCTCCTACGAGCAGTACTTC.